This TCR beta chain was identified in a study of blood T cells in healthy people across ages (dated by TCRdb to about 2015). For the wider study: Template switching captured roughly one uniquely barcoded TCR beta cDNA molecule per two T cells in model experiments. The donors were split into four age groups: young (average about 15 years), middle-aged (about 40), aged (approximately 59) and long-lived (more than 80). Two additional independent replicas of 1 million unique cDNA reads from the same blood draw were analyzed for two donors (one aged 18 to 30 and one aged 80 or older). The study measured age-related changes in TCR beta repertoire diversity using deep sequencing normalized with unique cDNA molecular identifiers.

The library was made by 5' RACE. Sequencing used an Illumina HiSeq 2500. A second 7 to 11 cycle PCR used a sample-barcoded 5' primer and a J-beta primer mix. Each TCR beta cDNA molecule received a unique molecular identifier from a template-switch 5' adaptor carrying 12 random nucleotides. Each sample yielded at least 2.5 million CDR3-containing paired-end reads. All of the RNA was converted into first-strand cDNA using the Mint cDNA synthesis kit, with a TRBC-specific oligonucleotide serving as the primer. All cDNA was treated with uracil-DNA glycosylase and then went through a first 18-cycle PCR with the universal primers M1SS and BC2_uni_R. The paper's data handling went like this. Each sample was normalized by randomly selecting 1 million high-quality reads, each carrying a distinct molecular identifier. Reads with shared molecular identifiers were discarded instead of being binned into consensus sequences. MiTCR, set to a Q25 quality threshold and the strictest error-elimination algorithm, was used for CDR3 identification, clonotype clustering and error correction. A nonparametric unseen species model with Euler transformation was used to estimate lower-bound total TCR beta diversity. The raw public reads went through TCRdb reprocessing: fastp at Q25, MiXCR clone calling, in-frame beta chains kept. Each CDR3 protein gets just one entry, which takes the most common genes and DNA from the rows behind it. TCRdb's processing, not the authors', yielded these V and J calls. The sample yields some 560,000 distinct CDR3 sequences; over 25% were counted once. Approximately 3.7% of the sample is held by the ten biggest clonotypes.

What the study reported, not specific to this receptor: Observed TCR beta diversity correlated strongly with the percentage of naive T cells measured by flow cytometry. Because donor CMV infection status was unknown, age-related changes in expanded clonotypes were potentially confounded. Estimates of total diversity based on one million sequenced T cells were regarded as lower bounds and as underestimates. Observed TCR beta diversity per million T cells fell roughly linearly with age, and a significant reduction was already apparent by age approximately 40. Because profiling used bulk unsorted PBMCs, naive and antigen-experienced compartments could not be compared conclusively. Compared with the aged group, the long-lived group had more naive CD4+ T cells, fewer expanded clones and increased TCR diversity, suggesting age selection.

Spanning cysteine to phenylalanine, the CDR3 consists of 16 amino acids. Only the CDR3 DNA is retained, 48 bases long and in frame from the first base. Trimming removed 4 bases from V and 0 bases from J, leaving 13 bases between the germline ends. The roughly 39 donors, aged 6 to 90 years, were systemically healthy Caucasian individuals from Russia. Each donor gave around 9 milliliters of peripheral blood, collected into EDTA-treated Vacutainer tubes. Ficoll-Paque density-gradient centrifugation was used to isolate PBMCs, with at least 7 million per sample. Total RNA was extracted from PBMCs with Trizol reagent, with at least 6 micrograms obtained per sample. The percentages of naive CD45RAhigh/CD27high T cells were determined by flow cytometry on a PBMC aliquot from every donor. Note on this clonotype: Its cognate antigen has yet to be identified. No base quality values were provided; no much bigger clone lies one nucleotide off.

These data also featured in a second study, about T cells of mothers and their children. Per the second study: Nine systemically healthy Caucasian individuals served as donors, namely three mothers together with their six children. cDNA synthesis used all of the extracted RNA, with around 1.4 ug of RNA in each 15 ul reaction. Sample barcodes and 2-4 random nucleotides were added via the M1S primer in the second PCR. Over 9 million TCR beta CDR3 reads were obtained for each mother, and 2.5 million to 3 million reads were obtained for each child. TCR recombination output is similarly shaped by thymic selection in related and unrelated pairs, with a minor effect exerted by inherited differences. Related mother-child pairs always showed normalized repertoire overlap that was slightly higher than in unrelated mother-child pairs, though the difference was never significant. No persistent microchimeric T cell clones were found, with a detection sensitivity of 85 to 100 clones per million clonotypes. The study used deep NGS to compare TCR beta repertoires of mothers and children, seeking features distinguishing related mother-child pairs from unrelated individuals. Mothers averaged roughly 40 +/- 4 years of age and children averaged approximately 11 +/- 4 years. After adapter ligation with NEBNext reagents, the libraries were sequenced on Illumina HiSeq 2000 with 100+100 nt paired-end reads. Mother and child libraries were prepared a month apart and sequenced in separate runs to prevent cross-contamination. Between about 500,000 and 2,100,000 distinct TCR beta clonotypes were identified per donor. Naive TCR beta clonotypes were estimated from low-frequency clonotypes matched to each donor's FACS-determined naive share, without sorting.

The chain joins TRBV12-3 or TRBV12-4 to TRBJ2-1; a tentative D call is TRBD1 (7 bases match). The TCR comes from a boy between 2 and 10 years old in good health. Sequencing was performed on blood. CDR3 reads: CASSSNRGGSYNEQFF. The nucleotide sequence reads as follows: TGTGCCAGCAGTTCGAACAGGGGAGGCTCCTACAATGAGCAGTTCTTC.